Given below is one TCR beta chain in context. Tagging with unique molecular identifiers was applied to individual cDNA molecules. TCRdb recomputed calls from the 5' RACE reads with MiXCR, one row per CDR3 protein. The profile shows approximately 120,000 distinct CDR3 sequences, 14% to 15% of them singletons. The sample belongs to a study of early T cells in non-severe SARS-CoV-2 infection. The V gene end was trimmed by 1 base and the J gene end by 8 bases; junction bases not matched to a gene: 7. The length of the CDR3 is 14 residues. Per the germline V gene, CDR1 is LGHDT and CDR2 is YNNKEL (reference sequence).

Specimen: whole blood. The clonotype originates from an adult who was a healthcare worker with PCR-confirmed SARS-CoV-2 infection or an uninfected control (not recorded which). The chain has TRBV3-1 and TRBJ1-2; 7 bases are a match to TRBD1. The CDR3, as DNA: TGTGCCAGCAGCCAAGGTTACAGGGGAGGGGGCTACACCTTC. It translates to CASSQGYRGGGYTF.